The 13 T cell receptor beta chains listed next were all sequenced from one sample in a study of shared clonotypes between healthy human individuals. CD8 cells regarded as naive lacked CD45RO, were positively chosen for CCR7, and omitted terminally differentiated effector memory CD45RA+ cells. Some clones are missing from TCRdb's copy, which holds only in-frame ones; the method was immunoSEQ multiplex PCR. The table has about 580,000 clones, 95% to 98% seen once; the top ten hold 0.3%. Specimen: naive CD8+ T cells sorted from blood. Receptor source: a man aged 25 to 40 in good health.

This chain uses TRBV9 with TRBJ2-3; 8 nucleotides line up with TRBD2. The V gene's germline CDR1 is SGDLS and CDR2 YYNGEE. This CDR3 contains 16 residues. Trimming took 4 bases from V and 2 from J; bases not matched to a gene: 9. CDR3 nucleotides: TGTGCCAGCAGCCCCAGAAATAGCGGGGCCACAGATACGCAGTATTTT. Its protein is CASSPRNSGATDTQYF.

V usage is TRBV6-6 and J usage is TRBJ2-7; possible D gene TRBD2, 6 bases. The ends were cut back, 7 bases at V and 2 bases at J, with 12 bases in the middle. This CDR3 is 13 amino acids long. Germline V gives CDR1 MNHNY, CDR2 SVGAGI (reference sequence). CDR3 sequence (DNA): TGTGCCAGCACCGGGGGTAACCCCTACGAGCAGTACTTC. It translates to CASTGGNPYEQYF.

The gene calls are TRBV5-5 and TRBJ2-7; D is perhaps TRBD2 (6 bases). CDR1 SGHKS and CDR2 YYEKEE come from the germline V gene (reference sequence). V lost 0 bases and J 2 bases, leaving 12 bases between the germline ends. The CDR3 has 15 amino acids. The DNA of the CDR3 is TGTGCCAGCAGCTTGGAAGGTAGCGGTACCTACGAGCAGTACTTC. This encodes CASSLEGSGTYEQYF.

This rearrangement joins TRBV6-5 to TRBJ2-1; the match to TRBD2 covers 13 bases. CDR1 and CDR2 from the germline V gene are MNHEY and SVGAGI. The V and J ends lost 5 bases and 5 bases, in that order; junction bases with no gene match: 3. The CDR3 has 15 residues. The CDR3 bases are TGTGCCAGCAGTAAACTAGCGGGAGGGGACAATGAGCAGTTCTTC. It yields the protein CASSKLAGGDNEQFF.

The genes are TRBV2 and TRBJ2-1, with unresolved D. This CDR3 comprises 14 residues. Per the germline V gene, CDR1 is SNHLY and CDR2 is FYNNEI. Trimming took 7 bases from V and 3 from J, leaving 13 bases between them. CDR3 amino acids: CASTPDPNYNEQFF. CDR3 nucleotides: TGTGCCAGCACACCGGACCCGAACTACAATGAGCAGTTCTTC.

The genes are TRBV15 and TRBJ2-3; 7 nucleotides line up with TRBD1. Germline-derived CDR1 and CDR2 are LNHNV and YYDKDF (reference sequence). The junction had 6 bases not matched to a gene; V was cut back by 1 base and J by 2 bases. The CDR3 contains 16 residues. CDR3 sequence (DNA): TGTGCCACCAGCAGAGGAAAGACAGGGACCACAGATACGCAGTATTTT. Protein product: CATSRGKTGTTDTQYF.

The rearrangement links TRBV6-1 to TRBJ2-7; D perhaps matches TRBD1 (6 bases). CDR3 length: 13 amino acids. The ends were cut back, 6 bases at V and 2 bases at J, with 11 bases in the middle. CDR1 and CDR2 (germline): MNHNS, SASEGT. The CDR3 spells CASRIQGTYEQYF. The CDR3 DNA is TGTGCCAGCAGGATTCAGGGGACCTACGAGCAGTACTTC.

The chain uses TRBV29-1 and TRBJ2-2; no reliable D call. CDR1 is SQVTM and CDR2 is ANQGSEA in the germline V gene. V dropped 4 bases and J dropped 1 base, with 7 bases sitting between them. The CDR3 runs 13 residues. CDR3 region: CSVAEKNTGELFF. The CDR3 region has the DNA TGCAGCGTTGCCGAGAAGAACACCGGGGAGCTGTTTTTT.

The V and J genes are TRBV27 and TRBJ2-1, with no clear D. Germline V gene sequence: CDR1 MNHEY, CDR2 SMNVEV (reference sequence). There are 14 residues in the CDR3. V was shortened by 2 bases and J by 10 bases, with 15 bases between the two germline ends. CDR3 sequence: CASSLGVRTEEQFF. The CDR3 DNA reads TGTGCCAGCAGTTTAGGCGTTCGCACAGAGGAGCAGTTCTTC.

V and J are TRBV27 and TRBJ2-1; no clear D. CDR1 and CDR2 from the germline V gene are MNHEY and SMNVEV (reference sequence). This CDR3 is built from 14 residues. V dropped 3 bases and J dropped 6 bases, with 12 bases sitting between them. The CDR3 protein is CASSFSPVSNEQFF. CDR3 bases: TGTGCCAGCAGTTTCTCTCCGGTAAGCAATGAGCAGTTCTTC.

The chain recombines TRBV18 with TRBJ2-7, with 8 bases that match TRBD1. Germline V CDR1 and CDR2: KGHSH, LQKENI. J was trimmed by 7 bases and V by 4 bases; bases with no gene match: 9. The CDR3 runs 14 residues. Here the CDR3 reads CASSRRAGGGEQYF. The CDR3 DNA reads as TGTGCCAGCTCACGAAGAGCAGGGGGCGGGGAGCAGTACTTC. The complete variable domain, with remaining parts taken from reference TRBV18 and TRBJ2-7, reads NAGVMQNPRHLVRRRGQEARLRCSPMKGHSHVYWYRQLPEEGLKFMVYLQKENIIDESGMPKERFSAEFPKEGPSILRIQQVVRGDSAAYFCASSRRAGGGEQYFGPGTRLTVT.

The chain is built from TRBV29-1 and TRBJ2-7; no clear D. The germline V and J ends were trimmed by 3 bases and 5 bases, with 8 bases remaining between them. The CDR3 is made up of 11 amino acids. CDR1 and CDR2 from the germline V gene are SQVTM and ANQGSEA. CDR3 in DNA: TGCAGCGTTGACCGGCGGAACGAGCAGTACTTC. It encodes CSVDRRNEQYF.

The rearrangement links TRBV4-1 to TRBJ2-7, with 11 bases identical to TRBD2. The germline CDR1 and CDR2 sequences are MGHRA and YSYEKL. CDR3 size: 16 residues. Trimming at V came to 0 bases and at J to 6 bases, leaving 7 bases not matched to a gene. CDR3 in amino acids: CASSQDQTSGMVEQYF. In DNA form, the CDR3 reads TGCGCCAGCAGCCAAGATCAGACTAGCGGGATGGTCGAGCAGTACTTC.